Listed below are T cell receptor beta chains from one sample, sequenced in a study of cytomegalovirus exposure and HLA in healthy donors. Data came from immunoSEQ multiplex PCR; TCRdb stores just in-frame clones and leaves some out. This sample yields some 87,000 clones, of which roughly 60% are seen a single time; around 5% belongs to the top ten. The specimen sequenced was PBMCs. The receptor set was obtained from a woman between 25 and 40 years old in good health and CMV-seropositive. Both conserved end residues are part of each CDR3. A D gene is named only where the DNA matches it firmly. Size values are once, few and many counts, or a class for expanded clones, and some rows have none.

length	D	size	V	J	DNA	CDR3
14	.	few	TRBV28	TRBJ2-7	TGTGCCAGCAGAAAAAGGGGCACCATCCACGAGCAGTACTTC	CASRKRGTIHEQYF
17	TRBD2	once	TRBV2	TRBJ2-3	TGTGCCAGCACACAGAGAAGCGGGGGTCCCCCCCCAGATACGCAGTATTTT	CASTQRSGGPPPDTQYF
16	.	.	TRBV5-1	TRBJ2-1	TGCGCCAGCAGCTTAGGCGCCGGGGACTCCTACAATGAGCAGTTCTTC	CASSLGAGDSYNEQFF
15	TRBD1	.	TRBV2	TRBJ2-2	TGTGCCAGCACTCCCGACAGGGCTGGCACCGGGGAGCTGTTTTTT	CASTPDRAGTGELFF
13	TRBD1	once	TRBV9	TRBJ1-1	TGTGCCAGCAGCCTACAGGGGACCACTGAAGCTTTCTTT	CASSLQGTTEAFF
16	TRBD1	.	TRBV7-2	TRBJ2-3	TGTGCCAGCAGCCCCCAGACAGGGGATGGCACAGATACGCAGTATTTT	CASSPQTGDGTDTQYF
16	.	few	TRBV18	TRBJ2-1	TGTGCCAGCTCACCACAGGGAGCCACTGTGAACAATGAGCAGTTCTTC	CASSPQGATVNNEQFF
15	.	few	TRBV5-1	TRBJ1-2	TGCGCCAGCAGCTTGCACCAGGTGTCTTCTTATGGCTACACCTTC	CASSLHQVSSYGYTF
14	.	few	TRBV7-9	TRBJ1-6	TGTGCCAGCAGCTTATTACAGGTCCCTTCACCCCTCCACTTT	CASSLLQVPSPLHF
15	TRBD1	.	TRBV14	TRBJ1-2	TGTGCCAGCAGCCAACCAGGGGGCCTTATCTATGGCTACACCTTC	CASSQPGGLIYGYTF
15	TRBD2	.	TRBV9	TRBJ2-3	TGTGCCAGCAGCCCCCCCGGGACTAGTTCAGATACGCAGTATTTT	CASSPPGTSSDTQYF
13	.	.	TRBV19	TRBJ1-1	TGTGCCAGTAGTTTAAACCGGGAGAATGAAGCTTTCTTT	CASSLNRENEAFF
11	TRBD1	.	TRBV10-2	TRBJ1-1	TGCGCCAGCAGGGCAGGGGGCGAAGCTTTCTTT	CASRAGGEAFF
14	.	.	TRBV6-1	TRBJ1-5	TGTGCCAGCAGACGCACATCGGGAGAACAGCCCCAGCATTTT	CASRRTSGEQPQHF
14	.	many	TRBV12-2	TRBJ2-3	TGTGCAAGTCGCCCACGAACAGGGAGAGATACGCAGTATTTT	CASRPRTGRDTQYF
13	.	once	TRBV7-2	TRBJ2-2	TGTGCCAGCAGCTTAGTTCGGGGCGGGGAGCTGTTTTTT	CASSLVRGGELFF
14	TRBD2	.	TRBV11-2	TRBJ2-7	TGTGCCAGCAGCTTAGACGGGGGGGCCTACGAGCAGTACTTC	CASSLDGGAYEQYF
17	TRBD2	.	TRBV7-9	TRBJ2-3	TGTGCCAGCAGCTTAGGATCGGCGGGGGGGCGCACAGATACGCAGTATTTT	CASSLGSAGGRTDTQYF
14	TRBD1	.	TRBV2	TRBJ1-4	TGTGCCAGCAGTCGGGACAGCGATAATGAAAAACTGTTTTTT	CASSRDSDNEKLFF